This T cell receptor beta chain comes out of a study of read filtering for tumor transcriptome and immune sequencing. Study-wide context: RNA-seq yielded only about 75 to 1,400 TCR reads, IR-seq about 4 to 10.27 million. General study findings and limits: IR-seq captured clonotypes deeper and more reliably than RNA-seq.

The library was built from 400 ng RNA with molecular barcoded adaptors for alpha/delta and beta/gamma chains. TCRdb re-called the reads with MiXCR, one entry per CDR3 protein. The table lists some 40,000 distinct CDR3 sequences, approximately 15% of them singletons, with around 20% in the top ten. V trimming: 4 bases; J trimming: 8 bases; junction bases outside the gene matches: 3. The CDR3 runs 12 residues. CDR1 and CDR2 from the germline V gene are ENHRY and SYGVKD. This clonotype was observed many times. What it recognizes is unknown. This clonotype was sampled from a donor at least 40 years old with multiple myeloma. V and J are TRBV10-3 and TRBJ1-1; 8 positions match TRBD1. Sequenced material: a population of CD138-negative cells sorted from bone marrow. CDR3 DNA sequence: TGTGCCATCAGTGCCGGGACAGGAGAAGCTTTCTTT. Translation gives CAISAGTGEAFF.